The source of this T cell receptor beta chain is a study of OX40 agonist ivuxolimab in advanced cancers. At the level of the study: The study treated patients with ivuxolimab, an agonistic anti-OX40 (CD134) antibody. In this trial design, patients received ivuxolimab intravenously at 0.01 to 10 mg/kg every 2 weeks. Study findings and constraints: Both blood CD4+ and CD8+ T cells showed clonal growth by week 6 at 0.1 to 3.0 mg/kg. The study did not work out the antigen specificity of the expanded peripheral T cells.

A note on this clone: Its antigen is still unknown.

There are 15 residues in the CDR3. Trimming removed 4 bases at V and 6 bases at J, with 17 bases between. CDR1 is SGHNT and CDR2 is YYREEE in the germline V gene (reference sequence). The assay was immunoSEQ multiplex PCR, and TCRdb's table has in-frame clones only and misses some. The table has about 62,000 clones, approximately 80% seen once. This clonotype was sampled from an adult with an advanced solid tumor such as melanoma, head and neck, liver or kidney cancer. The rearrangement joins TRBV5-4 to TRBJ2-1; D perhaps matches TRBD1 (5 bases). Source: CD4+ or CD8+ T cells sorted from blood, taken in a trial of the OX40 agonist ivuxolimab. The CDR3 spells CASSQLGQPPNEQFF. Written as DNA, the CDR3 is TGTGCCAGCAGCCAACTGGGGCAACCCCCCAATGAGCAGTTCTTC.